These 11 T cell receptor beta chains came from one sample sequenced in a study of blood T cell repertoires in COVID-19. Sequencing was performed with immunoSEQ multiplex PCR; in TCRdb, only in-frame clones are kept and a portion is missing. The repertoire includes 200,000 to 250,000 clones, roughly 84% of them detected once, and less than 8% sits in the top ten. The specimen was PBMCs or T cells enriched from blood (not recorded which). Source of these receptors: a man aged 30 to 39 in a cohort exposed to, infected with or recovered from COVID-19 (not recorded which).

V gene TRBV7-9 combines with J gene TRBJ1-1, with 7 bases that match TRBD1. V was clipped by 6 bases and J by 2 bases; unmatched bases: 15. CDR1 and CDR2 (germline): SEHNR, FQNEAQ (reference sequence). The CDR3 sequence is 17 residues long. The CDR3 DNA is TGTGCCAGCAGACCGACACAGGGGTCCCTCTTTAACACTGAAGCTTTCTTT. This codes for CASRPTQGSLFNTEAFF.

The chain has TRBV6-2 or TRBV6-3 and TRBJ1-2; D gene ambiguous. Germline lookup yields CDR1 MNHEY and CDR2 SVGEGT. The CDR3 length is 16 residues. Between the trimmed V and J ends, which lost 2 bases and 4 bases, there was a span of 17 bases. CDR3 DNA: TGTGCCAGCAGTTACCCATCGGGGAGAACCGCCTATGGCTACACCTTC. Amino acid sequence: CASSYPSGRTAYGYTF.

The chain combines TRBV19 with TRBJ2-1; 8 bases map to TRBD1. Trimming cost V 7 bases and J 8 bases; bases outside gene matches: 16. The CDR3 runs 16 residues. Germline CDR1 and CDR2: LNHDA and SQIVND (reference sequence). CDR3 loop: CASKVSPDRAVDEQFF. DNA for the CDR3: TGTGCCAGTAAGGTATCACCGGACAGGGCAGTCGATGAGCAGTTCTTC.

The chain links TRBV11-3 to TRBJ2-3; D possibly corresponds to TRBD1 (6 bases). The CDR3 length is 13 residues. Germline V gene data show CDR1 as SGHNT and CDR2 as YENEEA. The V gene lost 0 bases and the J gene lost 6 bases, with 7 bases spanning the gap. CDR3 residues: CASSLDQGDTQYF. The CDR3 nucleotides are TGTGCCAGCAGCTTAGATCAGGGGGATACGCAGTATTTT.

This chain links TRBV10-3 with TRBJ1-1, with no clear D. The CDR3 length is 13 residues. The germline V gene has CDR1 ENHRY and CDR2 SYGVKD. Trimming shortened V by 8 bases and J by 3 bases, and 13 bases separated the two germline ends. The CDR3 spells CAISSRQDTEAFF. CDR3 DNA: TGTGCCATCTCATCTCGGCAGGACACTGAAGCTTTCTTT.

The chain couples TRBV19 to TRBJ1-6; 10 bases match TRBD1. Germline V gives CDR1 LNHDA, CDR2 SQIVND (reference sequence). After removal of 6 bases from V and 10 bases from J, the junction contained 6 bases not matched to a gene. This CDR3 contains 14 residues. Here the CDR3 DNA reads TGTGCCAGTAGGGGACAGGGGAGAAAATCACCCCTCCACTTT. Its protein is CASRGQGRKSPLHF.

The CDR3 bases are TGTGCCAGCAGCTTAGCCCAGGGGTCGGGCAATCAGCCCCAGCATTTT. Translated: CASSLAQGSGNQPQHF. This sequence joins TRBV7-8 and TRBJ1-5; weak D call: TRBD1 (6 bases). V was pared by 0 bases and J by 2 bases, with 11 bases between. This CDR3 comprises 16 residues. The V gene's germline CDR1 is SGHVS and CDR2 FQNEAQ.

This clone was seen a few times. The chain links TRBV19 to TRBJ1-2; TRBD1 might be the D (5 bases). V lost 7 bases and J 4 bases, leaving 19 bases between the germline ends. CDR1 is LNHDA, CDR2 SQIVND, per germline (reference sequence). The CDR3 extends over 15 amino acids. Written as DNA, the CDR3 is TGTGCCAGTACCCTAAGGGGAAGGGACTTCTATGGCTACACCTTC. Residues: CASTLRGRDFYGYTF.

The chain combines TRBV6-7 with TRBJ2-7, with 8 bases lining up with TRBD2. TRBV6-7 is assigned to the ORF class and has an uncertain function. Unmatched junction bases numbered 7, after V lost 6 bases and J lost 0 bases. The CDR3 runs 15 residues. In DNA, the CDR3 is TGTGCCAGCAGGGCCGGGAGGGCCCTCTCCTACGAGCAGTACTTC. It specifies CASRAGRALSYEQYF.

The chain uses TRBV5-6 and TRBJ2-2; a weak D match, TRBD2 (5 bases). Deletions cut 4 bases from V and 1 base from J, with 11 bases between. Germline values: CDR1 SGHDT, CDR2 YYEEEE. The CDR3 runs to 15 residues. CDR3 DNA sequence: TGTGCCAGCAGCCTAATAGGAGGGAACACCGGGGAGCTGTTTTTT. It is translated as CASSLIGGNTGELFF.

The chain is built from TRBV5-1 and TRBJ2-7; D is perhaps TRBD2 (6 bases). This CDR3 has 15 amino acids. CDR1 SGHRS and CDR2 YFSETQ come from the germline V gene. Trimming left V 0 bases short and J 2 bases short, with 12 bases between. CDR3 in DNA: TGCGCCAGCAGCTTGGACCGCGGGACGACCTACGAGCAGTACTTC. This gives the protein CASSLDRGTTYEQYF.